The T cell receptor (beta chain) described here comes from a study of vaccination effects on CD4 cells after COVID-19. Overall study context: A couple of convalescent donors provided samples 16 days and one week before vaccination.

ViraFEST expansion of antigen-specific CD4+ T cells with viral peptide pools preceded sequencing. Subsequent to a culture period of roughly 11 days, CD4+ T cells were isolated. It was between March and December 2020 that the person had a SARS-CoV-2 infection confirmed by PCR. In culture with about 9.7 IU/ml IL-2 and approximately 9.1 ug/ml peptides, PBMC were grown at a few million per well. On both days 3 and 7, half of the culture medium was replaced with IL-2 medium. From germline, CDR1 is LNHDA and CDR2 SQIVND (reference sequence). V lost 1 base, J lost 4 bases, and 7 bases lay in between. The CDR3 consists of 13 residues. As regards this clone: What it binds is not known.

The repertoire was sequenced with immunoSEQ multiplex PCR; TCRdb's copy has only in-frame clones and lacks some. Of about 45,000 clones in the sample, under 80% were seen once. The sequence derives from a human donor who had a prior SARS-CoV-2 infection. This material consisted of CD4+ T cells from PBMCs cultured with a peptide pool, taken before COVID-19 vaccination. This chain joins TRBV19 and TRBJ1-1, with D hard to call. CDR3 amino acids: CASSIVTGTEAFF. In DNA, the CDR3 is TGTGCCAGTAGTATAGTCACGGGCACTGAAGCTTTCTTT. The entire variable domain, with the rest obtained from reference TRBV19 and TRBJ1-1, is as follows: DGGITQSPKYLFRKEGQNVTLSCEQNLNHDAMYWYRQDPGQGLRLIYYSQIVNDFQKGDIAEGYSVSREKKESFPLTVTSAQKNPTAFYLCASSIVTGTEAFFGQGTRLTVV.